Detailed here is one T cell receptor (beta chain). Combining a sample-barcoded 5' primer with a J-beta primer mix, a second PCR ran for roughly 6 to 12 cycles. From each sample, at least 3 million paired-end reads containing CDR3 were obtained. Using its own MiXCR run on the 5' RACE reads, TCRdb lists one record per CDR3 protein. Among around 1,600,000 distinct CDR3 sequences listed, approximately 43% were seen once. The data belong to a study of blood T cells in healthy people across ages. The sequenced material came from blood. The receptor was derived from a woman between 18 and 29 years old in good health.

The CDR3 bases are TGCGCCAGCAGCCAAGGACAGGTGGGGTACGAGCAGTACTTC. Translated: CASSQGQVGYEQYF. The chain employs TRBV4-1 and TRBJ2-7; possibly TRBD1 for D (6 bases). Germline V gene sequence: CDR1 MGHRA, CDR2 YSYEKL. This CDR3 is built from 14 residues. V lost 1 base and J 4 bases, leaving 11 bases between the germline ends.